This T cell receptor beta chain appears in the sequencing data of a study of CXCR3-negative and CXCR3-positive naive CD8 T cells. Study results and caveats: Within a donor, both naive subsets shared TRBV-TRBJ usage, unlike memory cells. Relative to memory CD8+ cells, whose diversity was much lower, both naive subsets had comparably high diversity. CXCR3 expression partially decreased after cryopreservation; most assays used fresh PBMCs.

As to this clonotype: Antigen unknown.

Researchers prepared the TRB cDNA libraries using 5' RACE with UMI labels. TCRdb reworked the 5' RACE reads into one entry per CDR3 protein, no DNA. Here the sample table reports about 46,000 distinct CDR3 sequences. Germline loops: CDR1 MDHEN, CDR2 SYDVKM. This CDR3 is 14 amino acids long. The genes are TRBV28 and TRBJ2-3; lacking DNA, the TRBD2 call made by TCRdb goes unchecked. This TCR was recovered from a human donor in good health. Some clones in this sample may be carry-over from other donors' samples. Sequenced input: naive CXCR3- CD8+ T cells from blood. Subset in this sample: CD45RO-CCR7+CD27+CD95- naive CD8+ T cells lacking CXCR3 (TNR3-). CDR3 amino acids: CASARLWSTDTQYF. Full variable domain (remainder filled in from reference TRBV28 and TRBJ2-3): DVKVTQSSRYLVKRTGEKVFLECVQDMDHENMFWYRQDPGLGLRLIYFSYDVKMKEKGDIPEGYSVSREKKERFSLILESASTNQTSMYLCASARLWSTDTQYFGPGTRLTVL.